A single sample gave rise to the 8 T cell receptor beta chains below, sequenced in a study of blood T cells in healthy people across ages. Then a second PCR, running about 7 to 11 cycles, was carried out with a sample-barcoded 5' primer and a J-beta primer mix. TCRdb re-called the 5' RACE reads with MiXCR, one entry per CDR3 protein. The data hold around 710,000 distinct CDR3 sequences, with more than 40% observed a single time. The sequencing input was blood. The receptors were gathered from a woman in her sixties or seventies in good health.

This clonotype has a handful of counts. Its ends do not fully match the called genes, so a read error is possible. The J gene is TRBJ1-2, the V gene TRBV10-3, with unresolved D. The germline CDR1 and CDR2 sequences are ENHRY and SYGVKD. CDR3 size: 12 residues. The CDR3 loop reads CAIGDERYGYTF. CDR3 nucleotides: TGTGCCATCGGTGACGAACGTTATGGCTACACCTTC.

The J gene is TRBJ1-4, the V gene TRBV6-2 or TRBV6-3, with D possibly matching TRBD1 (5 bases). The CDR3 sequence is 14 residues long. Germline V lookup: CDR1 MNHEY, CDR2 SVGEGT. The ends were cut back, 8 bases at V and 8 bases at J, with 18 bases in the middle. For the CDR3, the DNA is TGTGCCAGCTCCATGCTGGGATGGGGCGAAAAACTGTTTTTT. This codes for CASSMLGWGEKLFF.

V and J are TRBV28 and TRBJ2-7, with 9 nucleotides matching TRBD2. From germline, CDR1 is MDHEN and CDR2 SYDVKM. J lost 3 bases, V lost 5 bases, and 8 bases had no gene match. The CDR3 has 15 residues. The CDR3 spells CASSLAGSFYYEQYF. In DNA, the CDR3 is TGTGCCAGCAGTCTAGCGGGATCCTTTTACTACGAGCAGTACTTC. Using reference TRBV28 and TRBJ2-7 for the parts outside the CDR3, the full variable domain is DVKVTQSSRYLVKRTGEKVFLECVQDMDHENMFWYRQDPGLGLRLIYFSYDVKMKEKGDIPEGYSVSREKKERFSLILESASTNQTSMYLCASSLAGSFYYEQYFGPGTRLTVT.

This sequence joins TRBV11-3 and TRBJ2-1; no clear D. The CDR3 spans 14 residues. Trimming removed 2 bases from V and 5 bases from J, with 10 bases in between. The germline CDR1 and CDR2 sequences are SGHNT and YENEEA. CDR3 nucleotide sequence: TGTGCCAGCAGCTTAACACAGAATCACAATGAGCAGTTCTTC. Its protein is CASSLTQNHNEQFF.

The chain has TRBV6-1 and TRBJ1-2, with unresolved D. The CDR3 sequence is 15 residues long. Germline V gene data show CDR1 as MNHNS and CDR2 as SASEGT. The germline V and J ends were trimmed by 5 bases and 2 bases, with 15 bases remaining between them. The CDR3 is CASSSPASVNYGYTF. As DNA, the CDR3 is TGTGCCAGCAGTTCTCCCGCCAGCGTCAACTATGGCTACACCTTC.

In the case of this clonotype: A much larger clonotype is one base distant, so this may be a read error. CDR3 sequence reads: CAIMGQGAHHEQYF. As DNA, the CDR3 is TGTGCCATCATGGGACAGGGGGCGCATCATGAGCAGTACTTC. The chain uses TRBV10-3 and TRBJ2-5, with 12 bases that match TRBD1. Germline V gives CDR1 ENHRY, CDR2 SYGVKD. V gave up 7 bases and J gave up 11 bases; unmatched junction bases: 11. The CDR3 runs to 14 residues.

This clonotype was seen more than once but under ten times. The CDR3 DNA reads as TGTGCCAGCAGCCAAGATCCCCTGTATGGCTACACCTTC. This codes for CASSQDPLYGYTF. The chain employs TRBV14 and TRBJ1-2; the D is unclear. Germline V CDR1 and CDR2: SGHDN, FVKESK. The germline V and J ends were trimmed by 0 bases and 5 bases, with 7 bases remaining between them. The CDR3 has 13 amino acids.

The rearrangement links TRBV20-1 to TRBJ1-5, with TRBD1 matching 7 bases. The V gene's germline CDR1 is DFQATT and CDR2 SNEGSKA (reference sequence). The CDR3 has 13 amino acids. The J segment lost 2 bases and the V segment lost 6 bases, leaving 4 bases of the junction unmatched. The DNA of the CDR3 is TGCAGTGCGCACAGGGGAGGCAATCAGCCCCAGCATTTT. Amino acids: CSAHRGGNQPQHF.